The clone carrying this T cell receptor (beta chain) was counted many times. Its target is not known. This entry is derived from a study of HIV-infected children after antiretroviral therapy interruption. Study as a whole: Most participating children were previously exposed to EBV and CMV. Continuous-treatment samples came from weeks 0, 48 and 150. Study conclusions and caveats: Naive CD4+ Gini coefficient rose by interruption end, suggesting clonal expansion. After treatment interruption started, naive CD4+ CDR3 overlap across time points dropped.

The V gene's germline CDR1 is MNHEY and CDR2 SMNVEV (reference sequence). Losses at the gene ends were 5 bases for V and 1 base for J; bases not matched to a gene: 6. The CDR3 is 15 residues long. A 3' RACE protocol on RNA, with unique molecular identifiers, produced the TCR library. One entry per CDR3 protein, called by TCRdb with MiXCR from the 3' RACE reads. This table has more than 75,000 distinct CDR3 sequences, about 6.3% appearing once. As for treatment: PENTA 11 planned treatment interruption arm or continuous ART arm. The J gene is TRBJ2-7, the V gene TRBV27, with 9 bases fitting TRBD2. The sample consisted of CD45RA+ CD4+ T cells from PBMCs, pooled from several time points, taken from a donor given antiretroviral therapy, either interrupted or continuous. Subset in this sample: naive CD4+ CD45RA+ CD45RO- T cells. This TCR derives from a pool of human donors with HIV. The CDR3 DNA follows: TGTGCCAGCAGTCTAAAGACTAGCGGATCCTACGAGCAGTACTTC. Protein sequence: CASSLKTSGSYEQYF.